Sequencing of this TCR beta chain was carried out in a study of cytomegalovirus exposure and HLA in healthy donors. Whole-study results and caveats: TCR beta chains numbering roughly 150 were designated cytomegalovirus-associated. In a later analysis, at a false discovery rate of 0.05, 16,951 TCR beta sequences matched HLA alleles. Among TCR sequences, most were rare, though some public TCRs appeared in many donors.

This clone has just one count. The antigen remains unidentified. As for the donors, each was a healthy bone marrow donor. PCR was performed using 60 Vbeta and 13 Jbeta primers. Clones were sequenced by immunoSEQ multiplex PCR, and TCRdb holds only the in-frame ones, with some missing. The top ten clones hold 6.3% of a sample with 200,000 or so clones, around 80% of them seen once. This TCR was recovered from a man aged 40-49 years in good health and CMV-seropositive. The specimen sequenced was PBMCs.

This CDR3 is CASSSTGTSGVLTYEQYF. The CDR3 DNA is TGCGCCAGCAGCTCAACCGGGACTAGCGGGGTACTTACCTACGAGCAGTACTTC. The V and J genes are TRBV5-1 and TRBJ2-7; 13 bases match TRBD2. The CDR3 runs 18 residues. Germline loops: CDR1 SGHRS, CDR2 YFSETQ. With 3 bases clipped from V and 2 bases from J, the junction kept 11 bases outside the gene matches.